Below are 20 T cell receptor beta chains sequenced from a single sample in a study of blood T cells in healthy people across ages (dated by TCRdb to between 2014 and 2017). Libraries came from 5' RACE. Sequenced on an Illumina HiSeq 2500. A second roughly 6 to 11 cycle PCR used a sample-barcoded 5' primer and a J-beta primer mix. TCRdb reworked the public reads: Q25 trimming with fastp, MiXCR clone assembly, productive beta chains retained. Duplicate CDR3 protein sequences are folded into a single record with the most common DNA and genes. This sample holds 1.5 million to 1.9 million distinct CDR3 sequences; roughly two fifths were observed only once. About 4% of the sample lies in the top ten. The sample was blood. These receptors came from a woman between 18 and 29 years old in good health.

Only a few counts were recorded for this clonotype. This chain joins TRBV5-1 and TRBJ2-1, with TRBD1 matching 8 bases. Looked up from germline, CDR1 is SGHRS and CDR2 is YFSETQ. Trimming removed 6 bases from V and 0 bases from J; junction bases left unmatched: 5. The length of the CDR3 is 15 residues. The CDR3 loop reads CASNRTGSSYNEQFF. The CDR3 DNA is TGCGCCAGCAATAGGACAGGGAGCTCCTACAATGAGCAGTTCTTC.

This clonotype has only a few counts. The rearrangement uses TRBV20-1 and TRBJ2-4, with D tentatively TRBD1 (5 bases). V dropped 0 bases and J dropped 0 bases, with 21 bases sitting between them. Germline V gene sequence: CDR1 DFQATT, CDR2 SNEGSKA (reference sequence). The CDR3 extends over 19 amino acids. The chain's CDR3 is CSARDFLLTATVAKNIQYF. CDR3 nucleotide sequence: TGCAGTGCTAGAGATTTTTTATTGACAGCAACCGTAGCCAAAAACATTCAGTACTTC.

The rearrangement links TRBV18 to TRBJ2-5; D gene ambiguous. This CDR3 contains 14 residues. In germline, CDR1 is KGHSH, CDR2 LQKENI. The V end was cut by 3 bases, the J end by 4 bases, with 12 bases between. DNA of the CDR3: TGTGCCAGCTCACCCGCTTCTAGGCGAGAGACCCAGTACTTC. Its translation: CASSPASRRETQYF.

This clonotype has just a few counts. J is TRBJ2-1 and V is TRBV11-2; D is undetermined. The germline V and J ends were trimmed by 1 base and 2 bases, with 15 bases remaining between them. CDR3 size: 17 residues. Germline CDR1 is SGHAT and CDR2 is FQNNGV. CDR3 nucleotides: TGTGCCAGCAGCTTAGCCGAGTACCTTTTGCCCTACAATGAGCAGTTCTTC. Protein sequence: CASSLAEYLLPYNEQFF. Complete variable domain (other parts from reference TRBV11-2 and TRBJ2-1): EAGVAQSPRYKIIEKRQSVAFWCNPISGHATLYWYQQILGQGPKLLIQFQNNGVVDDSQLPKDRFSAERLKGVDSTLKIQPAKLEDSAVYLCASSLAEYLLPYNEQFFGPGTRLTVL.

This clonotype was counted a few times. The CDR3, as DNA: TGTGCCATAGGAGGGGCGGAAACTTCCAATGAGCAGTTCTTC. It is translated as CAIGGAETSNEQFF. The chain links TRBV10-3 to TRBJ2-1, with D maybe TRBD2 (6 bases). The CDR3 covers 14 residues. V was pared by 9 bases and J by 6 bases, with 18 bases between. The germline V gene encodes CDR1 ENHRY and CDR2 SYGVKD.

V gene TRBV5-1 combines with J gene TRBJ2-1; D is possibly TRBD1 (6 bases). The V end lost 2 bases, the J end lost 2 bases, and 11 bases lay between the germline ends. Germline V lookup: CDR1 SGHRS, CDR2 YFSETQ. The CDR3 runs to 15 residues. This chain's CDR3 is CASSFIQGTYNEQFF. CDR3 sequence (DNA): TGCGCCAGCAGCTTCATACAGGGTACCTACAATGAGCAGTTCTTC.

The chain is built from TRBV27 and TRBJ2-7; D perhaps matches TRBD2 (6 bases). Per germline, CDR1 MNHEY and CDR2 SMNVEV (reference sequence). The CDR3 sequence is 13 residues long. V was trimmed by 5 bases and J by 4 bases, leaving 12 bases between them. The CDR3 nucleotides are TGTGCCAGCAGTGACCAGGGACTGTACGAGCAGTACTTC. Residues: CASSDQGLYEQYF.

This clonotype came up a few times. The genes are TRBV20-1 and TRBJ2-3, with unresolved D. CDR3 length equals 13 residues. V gave up 1 base and J gave up 2 bases, with 7 bases separating them. Germline lookup yields CDR1 DFQATT and CDR2 SNEGSKA (reference sequence). The CDR3 DNA sequence: TGCAGTGCTAGAGTATCTCACACAGATACGCAGTATTTT. Its translation: CSARVSHTDTQYF.

This rearrangement joins TRBV13 to TRBJ2-1; no reliable D call. Looked up from germline, CDR1 is PRHDT and CDR2 is FYEKMQ (reference sequence). The CDR3 is 14 amino acids. Trimming cost V 7 bases and J 6 bases, with 16 bases left between them. The CDR3 bases are TGTGCCAGCACCAAGAGGTTAGAACCCAATGAGCAGTTCTTC. Translating it yields CASTKRLEPNEQFF.

In this sample, this clonotype turned up a few times. J is TRBJ2-5 and V is TRBV5-4; no clear D gene. This CDR3 has 12 residues. V dropped 4 bases and J dropped 11 bases, with 15 bases sitting between them. Germline lookup yields CDR1 SGHNT and CDR2 YYREEE (reference sequence). The CDR3 DNA reads as TGTGCCAGCAGCGGACCTTGGAATGAGCAGTACTTC. As protein: CASSGPWNEQYF.

Concerning this clonotype itself: Given a much more abundant clone one base away, this may be a read error. J is TRBJ2-7 and V is TRBV29-1; TRBD1 agrees at 7 bases. The CDR3 is made up of 16 amino acids. V shed 0 bases, J shed 2 bases, and the junction held 10 bases outside the gene matches. In germline, CDR1 is SQVTM, CDR2 ANQGSEA. The CDR3 DNA reads as TGCAGCGTTGAAGACGCCGGGACAGCCTGCCCCTACGAGCAGTACTTC. Protein product: CSVEDAGTACPYEQYF.

This clonotype was picked up a small number of times. J is TRBJ2-3 and V is TRBV7-2; D gene uncertain. There are 16 residues in the CDR3. CDR1 and CDR2 (germline): SGHTA, FQGNSA. The V end lost 5 bases, the J end lost 6 bases, and 21 bases lay between the germline ends. The CDR3 coding sequence is TGTGCCAGCAGCCAAACATCGGTCCCTGGCATGGATACGCAGTATTTT. Residues: CASSQTSVPGMDTQYF.

This clonotype was detected only a few times. The CDR3 DNA is TGTGCCAGCAGTTATAGCGGGAGTAAACACTACGAGCAGTACTTC. As protein: CASSYSGSKHYEQYF. J is TRBJ2-7 and V is TRBV12-3 or TRBV12-4; TRBD2 aligns across 9 bases. The CDR3 has 15 residues. V shed 4 bases, J shed 3 bases, and the junction held 7 bases outside the gene matches.

The V call is TRBV20-1, the J call TRBJ1-6, with D hard to call. The CDR3 extends over 13 amino acids. The germline CDR1 and CDR2 sequences are DFQATT and SNEGSKA (reference sequence). This chain's CDR3 is CSVDGSYNSPLHF. The CDR3 DNA is TGCAGCGTCGACGGCTCCTATAATTCACCCCTCCACTTT.

This clonotype was detected only a few times. V usage is TRBV20-1 and J usage is TRBJ2-3; D might be TRBD1 or TRBD2, each matching 5 bases. Per the germline V gene, CDR1 is DFQATT and CDR2 is SNEGSKA (reference sequence). The CDR3 is 12 amino acids. The CDR3 spells CSTGTNTDTQYF. The CDR3 coding sequence is TGCAGCACCGGGACGAACACAGATACGCAGTATTTT.

The CDR3 here is CASGGGGLGQPQHF. The CDR3, as DNA: TGTGCCAGCGGCGGCGGGGGGCTCGGCCAGCCCCAGCATTTT. The chain recombines TRBV9 with TRBJ1-5; possibly TRBD1 for D (6 bases). Germline V gene data show CDR1 as SGDLS and CDR2 as YYNGEE. Trimming took off 7 bases at V and 7 bases at J, with 18 bases between the two ends. This CDR3 has 14 amino acids.

The gene calls are TRBV7-9 and TRBJ1-5; a possible D gene is TRBD1 (5 bases). The CDR3 has 11 residues. Germline-derived CDR1 and CDR2 are SEHNR and FQNEAQ (reference sequence). Trimming took off 4 bases at V and 11 bases at J, with 9 bases between the two ends. DNA for the CDR3: TGTGCCAGCAGCTCCGGGGGGACCCAGCATTTT. Its translation: CASSSGGTQHF.

The chain is built from TRBV6-5 and TRBJ2-1, with D tentatively TRBD2 (5 bases). This CDR3 contains 14 residues. The V gene's germline CDR1 is MNHEY and CDR2 SVGAGI. Trimming took off 2 bases at V and 12 bases at J, with 17 bases between the two ends. CDR3 residues: CASSYGLGMGGQFF. In DNA form, the CDR3 reads TGTGCCAGCAGTTACGGACTGGGTATGGGTGGGCAGTTCTTC.

The gene calls are TRBV27 and TRBJ2-3; 9 bases fit TRBD2. Germline V gene data show CDR1 as MNHEY and CDR2 as SMNVEV (reference sequence). This CDR3 region has 18 residues. V lost 6 bases to trimming and J lost 6 bases; unmatched junction nucleotides: 19. CDR3 nucleotides: TGTGCCAGCAGCCAACCCGTTATAGCGGGAGATATATCGGATACGCAGTATTTT. Its protein product is CASSQPVIAGDISDTQYF.

This CDR3 reads CASSYRTGTSGSPQFYEQFF. The CDR3 DNA reads as TGTGCCAGCAGTTACAGAACCGGGACTAGCGGGAGTCCGCAATTCTACGAGCAGTTCTTC. This chain connects TRBV6-2 or TRBV6-3 to TRBJ2-1; 14 nucleotides line up with TRBD2. Germline V lookup: CDR1 MNHEY, CDR2 SVGEGT. This CDR3 spans 20 amino acids. The trim removed 2 bases at V and 10 bases at J, leaving 19 bases unmatched.